These 12 T cell receptor beta chains were sequenced from one sample in a study of blood T cell repertoires in COVID-19. The repertoire was sequenced with immunoSEQ multiplex PCR; TCRdb's copy has only in-frame clones and lacks some. The table records about 190,000 clones, approximately 80% of them present only once. The sample was peripheral blood. These receptors originate from a human donor in a cohort sampled during active COVID-19.

The chain carries TRBV6-6 and TRBJ1-2, with D maybe TRBD1 (6 bases). The CDR3 spans 12 residues. Germline V gene lookup returns CDR1 MNHNY and CDR2 SVGAGI (reference sequence). V dropped 7 bases and J dropped 7 bases, with 13 bases sitting between them. CDR3 in amino acids: CASNRGSGGYTF. The CDR3 DNA reads as TGTGCCAGCAATAGGGGGTCTGGTGGCTACACCTTC.

This rearrangement joins TRBV5-5 to TRBJ2-7; TRBD2 aligns across 8 bases. The germline V gene has CDR1 SGHKS and CDR2 YYEKEE (reference sequence). J gave up 2 bases and V 3 bases, and 7 bases lay outside the gene matches. The CDR3 consists of 15 residues. In DNA form, the CDR3 reads TGTGCCAGCAGCTCGGAAGCGGGAGAGACCTACGAGCAGTACTTC. This encodes CASSSEAGETYEQYF.

This chain links TRBV5-1 with TRBJ1-2; TRBD1 aligns across 7 bases. CDR1 and CDR2 (germline): SGHRS, YFSETQ. V lost 2 bases and J lost 5; bases outside the gene matches: 6. This CDR3 comprises 14 residues. The CDR3 protein is CASSLMETGYGYTF. CDR3 DNA: TGCGCCAGCAGCTTAATGGAGACAGGGTATGGCTACACCTTC.

This clone was seen only a few times. The chain recombines TRBV27 with TRBJ1-3, with TRBD1 as a possible D gene (5 bases). The CDR3 contains 15 residues. Looked up from germline, CDR1 is MNHEY and CDR2 is SMNVEV (reference sequence). The ends were cut back, 3 bases at V and 0 bases at J, with 9 bases in the middle. CDR3 in DNA: TGTGCCAGCAGTTTGGGGCGGAACTCTGGAAACACCATATATTTT. It codes for CASSLGRNSGNTIYF.

This chain joins TRBV5-1 and TRBJ1-1; the D is unclear. Germline CDR1 reads SGHRS; CDR2 reads YFSETQ. The CDR3 totals 14 residues. V was pared by 4 bases and J by 3 bases, with 13 bases between. The CDR3 spells CASSPRAGDTEAFF. CDR3 nucleotide sequence: TGCGCCAGCAGCCCCCGAGCCGGGGACACTGAAGCTTTCTTT.

The chain employs TRBV29-1 and TRBJ1-1; 11 nucleotides line up with TRBD1. The junction had 12 bases not matched to a gene; V was cut back by 8 bases and J by 10 bases. CDR1 and CDR2 from the germline V gene are SQVTM and ANQGSEA. CDR3 length equals 13 residues. The DNA for the CDR3 is TGCAGCTTTACCGGGACAGGGGGACCGCGAGCTTTCTTT. As protein: CSFTGTGGPRAFF.

The V and J genes are TRBV2 and TRBJ1-5; tentatively, D is TRBD1 (6 bases). This CDR3 is built from 13 residues. The V and J ends lost 6 bases and 4 bases respectively, with 10 bases between them. CDR1 and CDR2 (germline): SNHLY, FYNNEI. For the CDR3, the DNA is TGTGCCAGCAGGACAGGTTCGAATCAGCCCCAGCATTTT. Translating it yields CASRTGSNQPQHF.

The chain has TRBV5-3 and TRBJ2-1; 11 nucleotides align to TRBD2. TRBV5-3 is noted as an ORF with a role that remains uncertain. The length of the CDR3 is 15 residues. V gave up 2 bases and J gave up 4 bases; unmatched junction bases: 2. The CDR3 sequence is CARSFTSGGYNEQFF. The DNA of the CDR3 is TGTGCCAGAAGCTTCACTAGCGGGGGATACAATGAGCAGTTCTTC.

This clone came up once. CDR3 nucleotides: TGTGCCAGCAGCCCGACCCGGGACTCCACCGGGGAGCTGTTTTTT. It yields the protein CASSPTRDSTGELFF. The chain joins TRBV6-6 to TRBJ2-2, with D possibly being TRBD2 (6 bases). Looked up from germline, CDR1 is MNHNY and CDR2 is SVGAGI (reference sequence). The CDR3 covers 15 residues. V was shortened by 6 bases and J by 4 bases, with 15 bases between the two germline ends.

The genes are TRBV6-5 and TRBJ1-2; tentative D call: TRBD1 (5 bases). This CDR3 is built from 15 residues. Trimming stripped 2 bases from V and 1 base from J, with 11 bases between. Germline CDR1 reads MNHEY; CDR2 reads SVGAGI. This CDR3 is CASSYLTGSNYGYTF. Here the CDR3 DNA reads TGTGCCAGCAGTTACCTAACAGGAAGTAACTATGGCTACACCTTC.

This chain connects TRBV6-2 or TRBV6-3 to TRBJ1-2, with 9 bases aligning to TRBD1. Per germline, CDR1 MNHEY and CDR2 SVGEGT. J gave up 4 bases and V 6 bases, and 6 bases lay outside the gene matches. This CDR3 comprises 14 residues. CDR3 sequence reads: CASSRQGVGYGYTF. CDR3 coding DNA: TGTGCCAGCAGCAGACAGGGGGTTGGCTATGGCTACACCTTC.

V gene TRBV29-1 combines with J gene TRBJ2-3, with 9 bases identical to TRBD1. This CDR3 has 13 amino acids. V lost 2 bases to trimming and J lost 8 bases; unmatched junction nucleotides: 5. Germline V gene lookup returns CDR1 SQVTM and CDR2 ANQGSEA. The CDR3: CSVEIQGAGTQYF. CDR3 bases: TGCAGCGTTGAAATACAGGGGGCAGGTACGCAGTATTTT.